This is a list of T cell receptor beta chains from one sample in a study of T cell responses to AZD1222 COVID-19 vaccine. The data were produced by immunoSEQ multiplex PCR, yet TCRdb's version contains in-frame clones alone and is incomplete. This table holds roughly 20,000 clones, 82% found once. The sample in question was peripheral blood, obtained on day 0 of AZD1222 vaccination. The receptor set was obtained from an adult in good health. CDR3s leave out the opening cysteine and the closing phenylalanine or tryptophan.

J: TRBJ2-5
V: TRBV28
CDR3: ASSPRGWGAETQY

J: TRBJ2-5
V: TRBV14
CDR3: ASSHDWGGRETQY

J: TRBJ2-1
V: TRBV10-3
CDR3: AISESMSNSSYNEQF

J: TRBJ2-3
V: TRBV5-8
CDR3: ASSGFVLHTQY

J: TRBJ1-2
V: TRBV5-6
CDR3: ASSLFRTRIYGYT

J: TRBJ1-2
V: TRBV18
CDR3: ASSPSSTNYGYT

J: TRBJ1-5
V: TRBV7-2
CDR3: ASSPEWLDQPQH

J: TRBJ2-7
V: TRBV12-5
CDR3: ASGSTGSDEQY

J: TRBJ1-6
V: TRBV4-3
CDR3: ASSQDWDNRGRDSPLH

J: TRBJ2-7
V: TRBV7-6
CDR3: ASSPGGRSYEQY

J: TRBJ2-3
V: TRBV19
CDR3: ATSLAELNTDTQY

J: TRBJ2-5
V: TRBV6-4
CDR3: AKSLGMERGTQETQY

J: TRBJ2-7
V: TRBV11-3
CDR3: ASSPGGSGLDEQY

J: TRBJ1-3
V: TRBV19
CDR3: ASSIPHSGNTIY

J: TRBJ1-6
V: TRBV25-1
CDR3: ASSDLGYSPLH

J: TRBJ2-1
V: TRBV7-3
CDR3: ASSKRTSGMNEQF

J: TRBJ2-1
V: TRBV29-1
CDR3: SARVAGNEQF

J: TRBJ2-3
V: TRBV11-2
CDR3: ASYTGGLSTDTQY